Listed here are 15 T cell receptor beta chains from one sample, sequenced in a study of cytomegalovirus exposure and HLA in healthy donors. 13 Jbeta primers and 60 Vbeta primers were used for the PCR. Clones were sequenced by immunoSEQ multiplex PCR, and TCRdb holds only the in-frame ones, with some missing. The data include approximately 120,000 clones; the top ten clones carry approximately 2.6%. Sequenced material: PBMCs. These receptors originate from a young man in good health and CMV-seronegative.

The rearrangement joins TRBV5-1 to TRBJ2-1, with 10 bases matching TRBD1. The CDR3 consists of 15 residues. V lost 0 bases and J lost 8; bases outside the gene matches: 5. Germline loops: CDR1 SGHRS, CDR2 YFSETQ. The CDR3 region is CASSLGQGARHEQFF. The CDR3 DNA is TGCGCCAGCAGCTTGGGACAGGGGGCAAGGCATGAGCAGTTCTTC.

The V gene is TRBV7-9, the J gene TRBJ2-7; D gene uncertain. This CDR3 is 14 amino acids long. Germline lookup yields CDR1 SEHNR and CDR2 FQNEAQ (reference sequence). Trimming pared 2 bases from V and 0 bases from J, leaving 8 bases between. CDR3 in amino acids: CASSLSLVSYEQYF. The CDR3 nucleotides are TGTGCCAGCAGCTTAAGCCTAGTCTCCTACGAGCAGTACTTC.

V and J are TRBV6-5 and TRBJ1-4; D is perhaps TRBD1 (6 bases). Germline V lookup: CDR1 MNHEY, CDR2 SVGAGI. Trimming stripped 6 bases from V and 8 bases from J, with 16 bases between. CDR3 length: 14 amino acids. The CDR3: CASRRGRLREKLFF. CDR3 nucleotide sequence: TGTGCCAGCAGGCGGGGGCGATTAAGAGAAAAACTGTTTTTT.

The chain combines TRBV5-5 with TRBJ1-4, with no clear D. Germline assignment: CDR1 SGHKS and CDR2 YYEKEE (reference sequence). Between the trimmed V and J ends, which lost 0 bases and 6 bases, there was a span of 12 bases. The CDR3 is 15 residues long. CDR3 DNA: TGTGCCAGCAGCTTGGGAGGCGCGAGCTATGAAAAACTGTTTTTT. Protein sequence: CASSLGGASYEKLFF.

The chain couples TRBV2 to TRBJ2-1, with TRBD2 matching 7 bases. The germline gives CDR1 SNHLY, CDR2 FYNNEI. V shed 5 bases, J shed 4 bases, and the junction held 5 bases outside the gene matches. This CDR3 has 14 residues. The chain's CDR3 is CASSRRGEYNEQFF. The DNA for the CDR3 is TGTGCCAGCAGTCGCCGGGGGGAATACAATGAGCAGTTCTTC.

This chain links TRBV10-3 with TRBJ1-6; 11 positions agree with TRBD1. This CDR3 is 16 amino acids long. Per the germline V gene, CDR1 is ENHRY and CDR2 is SYGVKD. With 0 bases clipped from V and 13 bases from J, the junction kept 8 bases outside the gene matches. CDR3 bases: TGTGCCATCAGTGAGTCGGGACAGGGGGGCCGGGCTCCCCTCCACTTT. Its protein product is CAISESGQGGRAPLHF.

The V gene is TRBV9, the J gene TRBJ2-2; tentative D call: TRBD1 (6 bases). This CDR3 spans 15 amino acids. The germline V and J ends were trimmed by 1 base and 3 bases, with 10 bases remaining between them. CDR1 and CDR2 (germline): SGDLS, YYNGEE. The CDR3 nucleotides are TGTGCCAGCAGCGTAATGGACAGAGACACCGGGGAGCTGTTTTTT. It encodes CASSVMDRDTGELFF.

About this clone: The junction does not match germline at one end; this may be a read error. CDR3 protein: CASSLPLEREQYF. CDR3 DNA sequence: TGTGCCAGCAGCTTACCGCTAGAACGGGAGCAGTACTTT. The chain employs TRBV7-9 and TRBJ2-7; possibly TRBD2 for D (6 bases). Germline loops: CDR1 SEHNR, CDR2 FQNEAQ (reference sequence). The CDR3 consists of 13 residues.

The chain is built from TRBV5-6 and TRBJ2-7; 12 positions agree with TRBD2. Germline CDR1 SGHDT, CDR2 YYEEEE. This CDR3 spans 19 amino acids. The trim removed 0 bases at V and 4 bases at J, leaving 14 bases unmatched. The CDR3 here is CASSLAASGRVLRSYEQYF. The DNA of the CDR3 is TGTGCCAGCAGCTTGGCGGCTAGCGGGAGGGTATTGAGGAGTTACGAGCAGTACTTC.

The rearrangement uses TRBV7-2 and TRBJ1-1; 7 nucleotides match TRBD1. The CDR3 is made up of 14 amino acids. J gave up 3 bases and V 3 bases, and 4 bases lay outside the gene matches. In germline, CDR1 is SGHTA, CDR2 FQGNSA. CDR3 amino acids: CASSLATGDTEAFF. DNA for the CDR3: TGTGCCAGCAGCTTGGCTACAGGGGACACTGAAGCTTTCTTT.

CDR3 amino acids: CASRPLVWEGEDTQYF. The CDR3 bases are TGTGCCAGCAGGCCTTTGGTGTGGGAGGGAGAAGATACGCAGTATTTT. The chain combines TRBV7-9 with TRBJ2-3, with TRBD2 matching 7 bases. CDR1 is SEHNR, CDR2 FQNEAQ, per germline (reference sequence). The CDR3 is made up of 16 amino acids. The J segment lost 5 bases and the V segment lost 6 bases, leaving 14 bases of the junction unmatched. Together with reference TRBV7-9 and TRBJ2-3, the CDR3 gives the full variable domain: DTGVSQNPRHKITKRGQNVTFRCDPISEHNRLYWYRQTLGQGPEFLTYFQNEAQLEKSRLLSDRFSAERPKGSFSTLEIQRTEQGDSAMYLCASRPLVWEGEDTQYFGPGTRLTVL.

This chain links TRBV2 with TRBJ2-7, with TRBD2 matching over 8 bases. Germline V gene lookup returns CDR1 SNHLY and CDR2 FYNNEI. The CDR3 is 14 residues long. The junction had 5 bases not matched to a gene; V was cut back by 6 bases and J by 1 base. DNA for the CDR3: TGTGCCAGCAGAGCTAGCGGGCATTCCTACGAGCAGTACTTC. This gives the protein CASRASGHSYEQYF.

V usage is TRBV30 and J usage is TRBJ1-3, with TRBD1 matching 9 bases. This CDR3 has 16 amino acids. Germline trimming cut 2 bases from V and 3 bases from J; bases unmatched to any gene: 8. Germline V gives CDR1 GTSNPN, CDR2 SVGIG (reference sequence). The CDR3 is CAWSKRDRVFGNTIYF. CDR3 in DNA: TGTGCCTGGAGTAAACGGGACAGGGTTTTTGGAAACACCATATATTTT.

The chain uses TRBV7-9 and TRBJ1-1; possibly TRBD1 for D (5 bases). V was clipped by 5 bases and J by 6 bases, with 16 bases between them. This CDR3 region has 14 residues. Germline V lookup: CDR1 SEHNR, CDR2 FQNEAQ (reference sequence). In DNA, the CDR3 is TGTGCCAGCAGCCTGGGAGGAGGGGCCCCTGAAGCTTTCTTT. Protein: CASSLGGGAPEAFF. Full variable domain (remainder filled in from reference TRBV7-9 and TRBJ1-1): DTGVSQNPRHKITKRGQNVTFRCDPISEHNRLYWYRQTLGQGPEFLTYFQNEAQLEKSRLLSDRFSAERPKGSFSTLEIQRTEQGDSAMYLCASSLGGGAPEAFFGQGTRLTVV.

The chain couples TRBV6-6 to TRBJ2-5, with TRBD2 as a possible D gene (6 bases). This CDR3 is 12 amino acids long. Germline V lookup: CDR1 MNHNY, CDR2 SVGAGI (reference sequence). V was cut by 6 bases and J by 11 bases, with 16 bases left in between. CDR3 sequence: CASSRDWGEQYF. For the CDR3, the DNA is TGTGCCAGCAGCCGGGACTGGGGAGAGCAGTACTTC.